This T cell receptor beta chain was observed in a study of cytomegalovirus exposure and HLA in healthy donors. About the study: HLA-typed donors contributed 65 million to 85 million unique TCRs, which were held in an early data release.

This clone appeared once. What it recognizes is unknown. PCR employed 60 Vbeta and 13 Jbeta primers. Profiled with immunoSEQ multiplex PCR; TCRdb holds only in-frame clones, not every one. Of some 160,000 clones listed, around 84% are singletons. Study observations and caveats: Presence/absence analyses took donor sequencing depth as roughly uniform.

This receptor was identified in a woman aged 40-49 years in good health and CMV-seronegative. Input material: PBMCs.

CDR3 DNA sequence: TGTGCCAGCAGTGTGGGGACAGGCGGGAAAGAGACCCAGTACTTC. This encodes CASSVGTGGKETQYF. The V gene is TRBV6-1, the J gene TRBJ2-5, with 8 bases fitting TRBD1. This CDR3 is built from 15 residues. V lost 4 bases to trimming and J lost 3 bases; unmatched junction nucleotides: 7. CDR1 and CDR2 (germline): MNHNS, SASEGT.